This TCR beta chain was found in a study of PD-1 blockade in classical Hodgkin lymphoma. The CDR3 runs 15 residues. From germline, CDR1 is SGHDN and CDR2 FVKESK. V was cut by 4 bases and J by 1 base, with 13 bases left in between. Sequencing used immunoSEQ multiplex PCR; TCRdb keeps in-frame clones, though not all of them. The sample lists tens of thousands of clones, around 75% occurring once. Time point meaning: cycle 4 day 1 (C4D1), after more than five weeks of nivolumab. No patient escaped relapse after autologous stem cell transplantation, and brentuximab vedotin exposure varied. Thawed PBMCs were the source of CD4+ T cells, purified by magnetic negative selection.

The rearrangement uses TRBV14 and TRBJ1-1; tentative D call: TRBD1 (5 bases). This TCR was sampled from a human donor with classical Hodgkin lymphoma. Sample: CD4+ T cells from blood, taken before the fourth cycle of nivolumab. CDR3 amino acids: CASSLVGGENTEAFF. For the CDR3, the DNA is TGTGCCAGCAGCCTTGTTGGGGGTGAGAACACTGAAGCTTTCTTT.